This T cell receptor beta chain was observed in a study of identical twins (dated by TCRdb to about 2016). Some background on the complete study: The study deep-sequenced TCR alpha and beta repertoires from monozygotic twins, unrelated adults of various ages and cord blood to test whether fetal clonotypes persist. Replicate twin experiments were performed at different times using different library preparation protocols to rule out contamination.

Remarks on this clonotype: The antigen this receptor binds is unknown. No base-level quality is on record; no much larger clone is a single base apart.

Libraries were prepared through 5' RACE. For sequencing, an Illumina HiSeq 2000 was employed. A universal primer binding site was introduced by template switching, and a unique molecular identifier was present in the final cDNA, enabling accurate counting of TCR cDNA molecules. Specific primers in the conserved constant-segment region were used to synthesize first-strand cDNA for TCR alpha and beta chains. Each cDNA library was double barcoded, with a SMART-Mk sample barcode plus Illumina barcodes, to control for contamination. Two successive PCR steps introduced TruSeq adapter sequences along with Illumina sample barcodes. The Illumina HiSeq platform was used with custom primers to sequence TCR alpha and beta cDNA libraries. As for the authors' bioinformatics: MiGEC was used to process raw reads and extract unique molecular identifiers, and MiXCR was used to find CDR3 positions. For each individual, recombination models were inferred using an EM algorithm with the repgenHMM and IGoR tools. Shared clonotypes were analyzed with the tcR package in R, and sharing was normalized by the product of cloneset sizes. Out-of-frame nonproductive sequences were analyzed to study raw recombination free of thymic and clonal selection effects. TCRdb handled the public reads itself, with Q25 trimming in fastp and clone calling in MiXCR, and kept productive beta chains. When rows share a CDR3 protein, they turn into one entry using the most common DNA and genes. For this entry, the V and J calls and clone size follow TCRdb and not the study's own pipeline. Here the sample has about 240,000 distinct CDR3 sequences; about 11% occur a single time. The ten top clones hold over 8% of the sample.

V gives up 0 bases and J gives up 2 bases, and the segment between their germline ends measures 8 bases. CDR1 is given as SGHTA and CDR2 as FQGNSA, both from the germline V gene. The CDR3 sequence holds 15 residues, the cysteine and phenylalanine included. The CDR3 DNA has 45 bases and is translated from base 1. Every donor was a healthy Caucasian. Miltenyi CD45RO+ enrichment and human naive T-cell isolation kits were used to isolate memory (CD45RO+) and naive T cells from PBMC. The research as a whole found: Compared with coincidental sharing between unrelated individuals, out-of-frame TCR alpha sequences shared between twins showed an excess of sequences with low generation probability. Because the same donors could not be followed over many years, the conclusions depended on cross-sectional statistical analysis. In monozygotic twins, recombination models systematically underestimated out-of-frame TCR alpha sharing, but the models matched the sharing seen between unrelated individuals. Zero-insertion analyses could be partly confounded by invariant T cells such as MAIT and iNKT, though diverse VJ usage argued against such confounding for most clonotypes. A weaker excess of twin sharing was found in beta out-of-frame sequences because the signal-to-noise ratio was lowered by fewer shared sequences. Fewer insertions were carried by abundant cord blood beta clonotypes, a similar but weaker trend appeared in young adult naive repertoires, and no such trend appeared in memory repertoires.

The sequence derives from a middle-aged man in good health. The specimen was memory T cells sorted from blood. According to the study, the label for this sample's cell subset or site signals: CD45RO+ enriched T cells. Recombination connected TRBV7-2 to TRBJ2-1; TRBD1 is perhaps the D gene, given 5 matching bases. The DNA is as follows: TGTGCCAGCAGCTTAGCCCAGGGAACCTACAATGAGCAGTTCTTC. This yields the protein CASSLAQGTYNEQFF.